The TCR beta chain described here comes from a study of a mutant IDH1 vaccine in newly diagnosed glioma (dated by TCRdb to about 2021). Describing the broader study: Patients received eight vaccinations in weeks 1, 3, 5, 7, 11, 15, 19 and 23, corresponding to visits V03 through V10. Of the approximately 33 treated patients, 62.5% were male and 37.5% were female, and a mean age of 40.4 years was recorded. Longitudinal TCRB deep sequencing was done for 25 to 30 treated patients, wherever samples were available for exploratory analyses. Before enrollment, most patients had been given radiochemotherapy with temozolomide as standard therapy, while the rest had received either radiotherapy alone or temozolomide alone. Peripheral blood was drawn at six visits: V03 (baseline), V05, V07, V10, V12 and V13. In the chemotherapy-containing groups, vaccination started alongside temozolomide cycles, whereas in patients who had radiotherapy alone it started 4-6 weeks after radiotherapy. Summary of the overall study and its limitations: It was noted by the authors that analyses of patient blood samples could not be reproduced owing to sample limitations. No apparent relationship was observed between pseudoprogression and alterations in the top peripheral T cell clonotypes detected by TCRB sequencing. Availability determined which PBMC samples were chosen for TCRB deep sequencing. Across multiple MHC alleles, vaccine-induced immune responses were seen in around 93% of patients.

The library relied on the immunoSEQ multiplex PCR assay. Following the manufacturer's protocol, the hsTCRB Kit was used to amplify rearranged TCR beta chain sequences. Sequencing of TCRB libraries was carried out on an Illumina MiSeq. As for the original processing: Demultiplexing, trimming and gene mapping were performed with the kit vendor's proprietary platform. TCRdb carries this immuneACCESS record with in-frame sequences only. Its versions omit some clonotypes, under half of them owing to an unresolved V gene in the studies checked, with the rest unexplained. That table gives V, J and clone size, and the DNA gave D and trimming. A total of about 130,000 clones appear in this sample, roughly 77% of them only once. 5.5% of the sample is taken by the ten largest. In light of the paper, this sample's time point label describes: week 11, during vaccination. Each vaccine dose, consisting of 300 ug of a 20-mer mutant IDH1 peptide in Montanide, was administered subcutaneously with topical imiquimod. The donors had newly diagnosed IDH1-mutant astrocytomas of WHO grade 3 or 4 that showed loss of nuclear ATRX. The samples were drawn from NOA16, a multicentre, single-arm, open-label phase I trial in Germany that tested a mutant IDH1 peptide vaccine in humans for the first time. Genomic DNA for TCRB sequencing was extracted from EDTA blood using the DNeasy Blood and Tissue Kit.

Deletion took 3 bases off V and 4 bases off J, with a span of 7 bases between the germline ends. CDR1 MNHNS and CDR2 SASEGT were looked up in the germline V gene. Including cysteine and phenylalanine, the CDR3 has 13 amino acids. The sequence is cut down to CDR3 DNA, 39 bases in frame from base 1. Regarding this clone: Its specific antigen is unknown. Per-nucleotide qualities are absent, and no much larger clonotype sits a single base away.

The rearranged segments are TRBV6-1 and TRBJ2-1, with the D gene uncertain. The sequencing here drew on PBMCs, taken from a glioma patient whose treatment included an IDH1 peptide vaccine. The TCR was taken from a man aged 35 to 55 with glioma. In nucleotide form, the sequence is TGTGCCAGCAGTGAGGTGGATTACAATGAGCAGTTCTTC. Its product reads: CASSEVDYNEQFF.